This TCR beta chain was sequenced in a study of T cell repertoires in cytomegalovirus infection. On the study more broadly: CMV infection plus the matching HLA type was flagged by public TCR beta signatures.

Whole-study findings and limits: It was HLA-C-restricted CMV-specific TCR beta clonotypes that dominated the response ex vivo. Based on cumulative public TCR beta family frequency, carriers of CMV plus the relevant HLA were identified.

Concerning this clonotype itself: Antigen unknown.

TCRdb reanalysed the reads using MiXCR and keeps one entry per CDR3 protein. The repertoire holds 40,000 to 55,000 distinct CDR3 sequences, with over 15% as singletons. The clonotype was recovered from a human donor in good health (CMV status not recorded). Some clones in this sample may be carry-over from other donors' samples. The sequencing used CD8+ T cells from cultured PBMCs, collected from culture after CMV antigen stimulation.

The CDR3 here is CASSGTDRGHEQYF. The CDR3 region has the DNA TGTGCCAGCAGCGGAACAGACAGGGGGCACGAGCAGTACTTC. The chain employs TRBV7-6 and TRBJ2-7; the match to TRBD1 covers 10 bases. V shed 5 bases and J 5 bases; nucleotides not matched to a gene: 6. CDR1 and CDR2 (germline): SGHVS, FNYEAQ. The CDR3 consists of 14 residues.